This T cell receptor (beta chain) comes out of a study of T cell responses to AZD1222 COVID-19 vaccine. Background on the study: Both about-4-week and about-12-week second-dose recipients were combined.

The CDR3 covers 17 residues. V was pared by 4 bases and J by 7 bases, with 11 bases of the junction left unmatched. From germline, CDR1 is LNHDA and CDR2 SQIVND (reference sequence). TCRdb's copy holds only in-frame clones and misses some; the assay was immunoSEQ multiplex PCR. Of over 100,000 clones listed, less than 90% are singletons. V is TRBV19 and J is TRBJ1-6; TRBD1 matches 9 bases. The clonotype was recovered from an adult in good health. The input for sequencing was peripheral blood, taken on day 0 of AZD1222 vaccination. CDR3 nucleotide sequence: TGTGCCAGTAGTACCTTCCTCCCCGGGACAGGGAATTCACCCCTCCACTTT. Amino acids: CASSTFLPGTGNSPLHF.